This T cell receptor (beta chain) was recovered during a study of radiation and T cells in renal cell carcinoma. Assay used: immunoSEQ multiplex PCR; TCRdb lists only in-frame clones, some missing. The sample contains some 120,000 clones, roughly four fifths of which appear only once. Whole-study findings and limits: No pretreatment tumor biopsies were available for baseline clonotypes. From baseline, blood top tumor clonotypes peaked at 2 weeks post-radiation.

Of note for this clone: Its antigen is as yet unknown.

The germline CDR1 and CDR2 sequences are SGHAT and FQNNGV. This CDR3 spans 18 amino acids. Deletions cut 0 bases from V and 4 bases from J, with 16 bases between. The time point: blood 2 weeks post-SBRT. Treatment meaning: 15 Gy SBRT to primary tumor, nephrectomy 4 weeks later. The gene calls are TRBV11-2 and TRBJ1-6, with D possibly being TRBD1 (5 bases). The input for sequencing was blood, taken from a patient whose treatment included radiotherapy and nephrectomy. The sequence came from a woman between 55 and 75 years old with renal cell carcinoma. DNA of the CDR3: TGTGCCAGCAGCTTAGAGGTAGTGGCGGGACGGTATAATTCACCCCTCCACTTT. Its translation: CASSLEVVAGRYNSPLHF.